The 22 T cell receptor beta chains below were found in one sample sequenced in a study of T cells after yellow fever vaccination. Each CDR3 protein is one row after TCRdb ran MiXCR on the 5' RACE reads. The sample records under 200,000 distinct CDR3 sequences, more than 9.5% being singletons. Sequences were derived from CD8+ T cells sorted from PBMCs, sampled 15 days after the yellow fever booster vaccination. These receptors all stem from a man younger than 35 who received the YFV17D yellow fever vaccine.

This clonotype was observed a handful of times. The V call is TRBV20-1, the J call TRBJ1-2; D remains unclear. V was trimmed by 4 bases and J by 4 bases, leaving 13 bases between them. The CDR3 length is 13 residues. Germline V CDR1 and CDR2: DFQATT, SNEGSKA (reference sequence). CDR3 nucleotides: TGCAGTGCTATTCAGGCTGAGGGCTATGGCTACACCTTC. Its translation: CSAIQAEGYGYTF.

This clonotype was counted a few times. The genes are TRBV15 and TRBJ2-1, with D unclear. Between the trimmed V and J ends, which lost 5 bases and 0 bases, there was a span of 5 bases. Germline CDR1 reads LNHNV; CDR2 reads YYDKDF (reference sequence). This CDR3 contains 13 residues. CDR3 in DNA: TGTGCCACCAGCGGCACCTCCTACAATGAGCAGTTCTTC. Translating it yields CATSGTSYNEQFF.

The chain combines TRBV2 with TRBJ2-7, with TRBD1 matching over 10 bases. The CDR3 covers 15 residues. Germline V lookup: CDR1 SNHLY, CDR2 FYNNEI. Germline trimming cut 6 bases from V and 4 bases from J; bases unmatched to any gene: 9. The CDR3 reads CASRDRGFTDYEQYF. In nucleotides, the CDR3 is TGTGCCAGCAGGGACAGGGGGTTCACGGATTACGAGCAGTACTTC.

This chain uses TRBV6-5 with TRBJ1-6; D might be TRBD1 (6 bases). Deletions cut 7 bases from V and 7 bases from J, with 17 bases between. The germline gives CDR1 MNHEY, CDR2 SVGAGI. This CDR3 region has 15 residues. The CDR3 protein is CASTAGGGRNSPLHF. The CDR3 DNA reads TGTGCCAGCACCGCCGGTGGGGGCCGGAATTCACCCCTCCACTTT.

This clonotype was recorded at least ten times. The CDR3 region has the DNA TGCAGTGCTAAGGGACAGGGAGATGCAGATACGCAGTATTTT. Protein: CSAKGQGDADTQYF. The chain has TRBV20-1 and TRBJ2-3; 9 bases align to TRBD1. J was trimmed by 4 bases and V by 4 bases; bases with no gene match: 6. Looked up from germline, CDR1 is DFQATT and CDR2 is SNEGSKA (reference sequence). The CDR3 spans 14 residues.

This clonotype was recorded at least ten times. The chain links TRBV27 to TRBJ2-7; TRBD2 matches at 9 bases. V lost 3 bases, J lost 3 bases, and 3 bases stayed unmatched. CDR1 is MNHEY and CDR2 is SMNVEV in the germline V gene (reference sequence). CDR3 size: 14 residues. The CDR3 loop is CASSLRGGYYEQYF. The DNA of the CDR3 is TGTGCCAGCAGTTTGCGGGGGGGGTACTACGAGCAGTACTTC.

V usage is TRBV7-9 and J usage is TRBJ2-3, with TRBD1 as a possible D gene (5 bases). The V and J ends lost 5 bases and 2 bases respectively, with 17 bases between them. This CDR3 comprises 16 residues. CDR1 and CDR2 from the germline V gene are SEHNR and FQNEAQ (reference sequence). CDR3: CASSRHQGFATDTQYF. The CDR3 DNA follows: TGTGCCAGCAGCCGTCACCAGGGTTTTGCCACAGATACGCAGTATTTT. The variable domain in full, with the rest retrieved from reference TRBV7-9 and TRBJ2-3, is DTGVSQNPRHKITKRGQNVTFRCDPISEHNRLYWYRQTLGQGPEFLTYFQNEAQLEKSRLLSDRFSAERPKGSFSTLEIQRTEQGDSAMYLCASSRHQGFATDTQYFGPGTRLTVL.

This clonotype was seen a handful of times. The chain carries TRBV4-1 and TRBJ2-5; D unresolved. The CDR3 length is 15 residues. Germline CDR1 and CDR2: MGHRA and YSYEKL. V lost 0 bases to trimming and J lost 4 bases, with 12 bases between them. CDR3 in amino acids: CASSQDTHLGETQYF. The CDR3 coding sequence is TGCGCCAGCAGCCAAGATACCCATCTCGGAGAGACCCAGTACTTC.

This sequence joins TRBV7-2 and TRBJ2-7, with 7 bases fitting TRBD2. Trimming at V came to 2 bases and at J to 1 base, leaving 14 bases not matched to a gene. The CDR3 spans 18 residues. Germline-derived CDR1 and CDR2 are SGHTA and FQGNSA. The CDR3 DNA reads TGTGCCAGCAGCTTACGTCCGTCGGGGAGGGGTAGATCCTACGAGCAGTACTTC. This gives the protein CASSLRPSGRGRSYEQYF.

This clonotype came up many times. The DNA of the CDR3 is TGTGCCAGCAGCCAAAGGGGGGTCGTAGTGGATACTGAAGCTTTCTTT. Protein: CASSQRGVVVDTEAFF. This chain links TRBV3-1 with TRBJ1-1; weak D call: TRBD1 (6 bases). Germline V gene data show CDR1 as LGHDT and CDR2 as YNNKEL (reference sequence). CDR3 length equals 16 residues. The germline V and J ends were trimmed by 2 bases and 5 bases, with 18 bases remaining between them.

V is TRBV4-3 and J is TRBJ1-1; maybe TRBD1 (5 bases). Trimming took 4 bases from V and 7 from J, leaving 13 bases between them. This CDR3 contains 13 residues. Germline V lookup: CDR1 LGHNA, CDR2 YSLEER. In DNA form, the CDR3 reads TGCGCCAGCAGCCCCACCGTGGGGGATGAAGCTTTCTTT. Its protein is CASSPTVGDEAFF.

This sequence joins TRBV19 and TRBJ2-2, with D perhaps matching TRBD1 (6 bases). The germline V and J ends were trimmed by 3 bases and 4 bases, with 12 bases remaining between them. Germline V gives CDR1 LNHDA, CDR2 SQIVND (reference sequence). The CDR3 has 15 residues. The CDR3: CASSIPGVLTGELFF. The CDR3 DNA is TGTGCCAGTAGTATCCCAGGGGTTCTCACCGGGGAGCTGTTTTTT. Combining the CDR3 with reference TRBV19 and TRBJ2-2 gives the whole variable domain DGGITQSPKYLFRKEGQNVTLSCEQNLNHDAMYWYRQDPGQGLRLIYYSQIVNDFQKGDIAEGYSVSREKKESFPLTVTSAQKNPTAFYLCASSIPGVLTGELFFGEGSRLTVL.

This clonotype was observed a few times. CDR3 amino acids: CASSPFFRRRSYEQYF. The DNA of the CDR3 is TGTGCCAGCAGCCCGTTTTTCCGGCGGAGGTCCTACGAGCAGTACTTC. The rearrangement links TRBV7-2 to TRBJ2-7, with D perhaps TRBD2 (5 bases). V was clipped by 5 bases and J by 1 base, with 18 bases between them. There are 16 residues in the CDR3. Germline CDR1 is SGHTA and CDR2 is FQGNSA. The complete variable domain, with remaining parts taken from reference TRBV7-2 and TRBJ2-7, reads GAGVSQSPSNKVTEKGKDVELRCDPISGHTALYWYRQSLGQGLEFLIYFQGNSAPDKSGLPSDRFSAERTGGSVSTLTIQRTQQEDSAVYLCASSPFFRRRSYEQYFGPGTRLTVT.

The chain recombines TRBV4-3 with TRBJ2-7, with D perhaps given as TRBD1 or TRBD2 (5 bases each). Germline assignment: CDR1 LGHNA and CDR2 YSLEER. The CDR3 contains 15 residues. V dropped 1 base and J dropped 2 bases, with 12 bases sitting between them. This CDR3 is CASSQAARGAYEQYF. In DNA, the CDR3 is TGCGCCAGCAGCCAAGCTGCGAGGGGCGCCTACGAGCAGTACTTC.

CDR3 protein: CASSQDGGQRGDTGELFF. The CDR3 DNA is TGTGCCAGCAGCCAAGACGGGGGACAGCGGGGGGACACCGGGGAGCTGTTTTTT. The gene calls are TRBV3-1 and TRBJ2-2; 9 bases match TRBD2. The V gene end was trimmed by 0 bases and the J gene end by 3 bases; junction bases not matched to a gene: 8. The CDR3 consists of 18 residues. The germline V gene encodes CDR1 LGHDT and CDR2 YNNKEL (reference sequence).

The table lists this clonotype with a few counts. The rearrangement uses TRBV30 and TRBJ1-5, with 7 bases identical to TRBD1. This CDR3 contains 15 residues. The V and J ends lost 2 bases and 5 bases, in that order; junction bases with no gene match: 9. Germline CDR1 GTSNPN, CDR2 SVGIG (reference sequence). CDR3 DNA sequence: TGTGCCTGGAGTCCCGATACAGGGGTACATCAGCCCCAGCATTTT. It translates to CAWSPDTGVHQPQHF.

The chain employs TRBV9 and TRBJ2-1; perhaps TRBD2 as D (6 bases). Germline values: CDR1 SGDLS, CDR2 YYNGEE. The CDR3 is 16 residues long. V was pared by 3 bases and J by 0 bases, with 13 bases between. DNA of the CDR3: TGTGCCAGCAGCGCGGGACTGACGAGCTCCTACAATGAGCAGTTCTTC. Its protein is CASSAGLTSSYNEQFF. Full variable domain (outside the CDR3, taken from reference TRBV9 and TRBJ2-1): DSGVTQTPKHLITATGQRVTLRCSPRSGDLSVYWYQQSLDQGLQFLIQYYNGEERAKGNILERFSAQQFPDLHSELNLSSLELGDSALYFCASSAGLTSSYNEQFFGPGTRLTVL.

The J gene is TRBJ2-3, the V gene TRBV27; D not resolved. Trimming pared 5 bases from V and 6 bases from J, leaving 6 bases between. The CDR3 extends over 11 amino acids. Germline CDR1 is MNHEY and CDR2 is SMNVEV (reference sequence). CDR3 in DNA: TGTGCCAGCAGTCATGGGGATACGCAGTATTTT. Its translation: CASSHGDTQYF.

This chain uses TRBV7-9 with TRBJ2-7; 9 bases agree with TRBD1. This CDR3 region has 15 residues. Germline trimming cut 2 bases from V and 6 bases from J; bases unmatched to any gene: 8. The germline V gene encodes CDR1 SEHNR and CDR2 FQNEAQ (reference sequence). CDR3 bases: TGTGCCAGCAGCTTATTAGAACAGGGGGCCGGCGAGCAGTACGTC. Translating it yields CASSLLEQGAGEQYV.

This clonotype has just a few counts. CDR3 region: CASSWRGREYNEQFF. CDR3 bases: TGTGCCAGCAGCTGGCGGGGGCGTGAATACAATGAGCAGTTCTTC. The chain employs TRBV7-2 and TRBJ2-1; D might be TRBD2 (7 bases). Germline CDR1 and CDR2: SGHTA and FQGNSA. The CDR3 loop spans 15 amino acids. The V end lost 4 bases, the J end lost 4 bases, and 14 bases lay between the germline ends.

This clonotype was seen a few times. Here the CDR3 reads CASNARGGALHF. CDR3 nucleotides: TGTGCCAGCAACGCTCGAGGGGGCGCCCTCCACTTT. The gene calls are TRBV7-2 and TRBJ1-6; TRBD1 agrees at 7 bases. The CDR3 spans 12 residues. V dropped 7 bases and J dropped 14; count of bases not matched to a gene: 8. The germline gives CDR1 SGHTA, CDR2 FQGNSA. The entire variable domain, with the rest obtained from reference TRBV7-2 and TRBJ1-6, is as follows: GAGVSQSPSNKVTEKGKDVELRCDPISGHTALYWYRQSLGQGLEFLIYFQGNSAPDKSGLPSDRFSAERTGGSVSTLTIQRTQQEDSAVYLCASNARGGALHFGNGTRLTVT.

The chain recombines TRBV12-3 or TRBV12-4 with TRBJ1-4; no clear D gene. Trimming cost V 3 bases and J 0 bases, with 11 bases left between them. The CDR3 loop spans 16 amino acids. This CDR3 reads CASSFVQGATNEKLFF. In nucleotides, the CDR3 is TGTGCCAGCAGTTTTGTTCAAGGAGCAACTAATGAAAAACTGTTTTTT.